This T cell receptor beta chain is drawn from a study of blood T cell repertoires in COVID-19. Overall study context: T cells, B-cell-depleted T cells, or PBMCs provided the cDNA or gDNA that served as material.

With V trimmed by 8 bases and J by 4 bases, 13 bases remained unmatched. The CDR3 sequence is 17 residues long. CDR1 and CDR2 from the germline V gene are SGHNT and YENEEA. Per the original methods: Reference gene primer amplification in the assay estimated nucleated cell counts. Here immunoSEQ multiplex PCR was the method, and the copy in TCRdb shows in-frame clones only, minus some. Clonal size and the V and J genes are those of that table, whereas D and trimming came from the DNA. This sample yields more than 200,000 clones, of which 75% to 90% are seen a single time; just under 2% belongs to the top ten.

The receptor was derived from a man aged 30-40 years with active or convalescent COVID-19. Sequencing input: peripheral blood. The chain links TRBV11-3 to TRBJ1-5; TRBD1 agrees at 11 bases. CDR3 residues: CASQPRDRGVINQPQHF. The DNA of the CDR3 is TGTGCCAGCCAGCCCCGGGACAGGGGGGTGATAAATCAGCCCCAGCATTTT.